This T cell receptor (beta chain) came from a study of resident and recirculating memory T cells in vitiligo. Study details: Each patient gave two lesional and two nonlesional epidermal shave biopsies, plus PBMCs. Genomic DNA was extracted from whole homogenized samples, with no cell sorting. Study results and limitations: Different lesions suggested infiltration by different T cell clones.

Patients' lesions had not changed for the previous 6 months. The protocol was immunoSEQ multiplex PCR, while the TCRdb copy is restricted to in-frame clones and leaves out a portion. The sample shows 70,000 to 95,000 clones, approximately 90% of them seen only once. In regard to this clone: The antigen remains undetermined.

CDR3 length: 15 amino acids. V shed 3 bases, J shed 1 base, and the junction held 3 bases outside the gene matches. Germline V gene data show CDR1 as SGHRS and CDR2 as YFSETQ. The TCR sequence derives from a male donor with vitiligo. The material sequenced was blood. The chain recombines TRBV5-1 with TRBJ2-2; 7 bases are shared with TRBD1. The CDR3 bases are TGCGCCAGCAGCTACTGGGACAGGAACACCGGGGAGCTGTTTTTT. Its protein is CASSYWDRNTGELFF.